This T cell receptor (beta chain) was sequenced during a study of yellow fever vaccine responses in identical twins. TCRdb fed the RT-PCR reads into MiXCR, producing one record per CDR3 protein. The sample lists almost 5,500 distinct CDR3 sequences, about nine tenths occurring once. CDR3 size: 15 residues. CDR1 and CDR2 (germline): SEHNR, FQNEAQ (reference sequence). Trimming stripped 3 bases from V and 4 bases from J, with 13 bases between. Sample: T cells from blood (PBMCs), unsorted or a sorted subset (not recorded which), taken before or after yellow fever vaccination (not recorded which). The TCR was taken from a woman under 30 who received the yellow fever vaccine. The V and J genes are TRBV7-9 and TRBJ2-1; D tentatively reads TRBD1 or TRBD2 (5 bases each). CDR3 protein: CASSLGTPTYNEQFF. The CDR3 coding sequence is TGTGCCAGCAGCTTGGGGACCCCCACATACAATGAGCAGTTCTTC.